These 10 T cell receptor beta chains were all obtained from the same sample, sequenced in a study of blood T cell repertoires in COVID-19 (dated by TCRdb to between 2020 and 2021). Library preparation used the immunoSEQ multiplex PCR assay. The table comes from immuneACCESS by way of TCRdb, which keeps in-frame sequences with V and J called. Part of the clones is missing from these tables; in studies checked, under half for an unresolved V gene and the rest for unknown reasons. The sample records 250,000 to 300,000 clones, roughly nine tenths of which are singletons. The ten biggest clones cover roughly 2.2% of the sample. The specimen sequenced was peripheral blood. The receptors were gathered from a woman in her forties or fifties who had recovered from COVID-19.

The chain combines TRBV6-2 or TRBV6-3 with TRBJ2-1; 10 bases map to TRBD2. V lost 2 bases and J lost 7; bases outside the gene matches: 5. The germline CDR1 and CDR2 sequences are MNHEY and SVGEGT. The CDR3 runs 15 residues. The CDR3 loop is CASSYLAGVGNEQFF. The CDR3 nucleotides read TGTGCCAGCAGTTACCTAGCGGGAGTAGGGAATGAGCAGTTCTTC.

This clone was counted between two and nine times. V usage is TRBV6-2 or TRBV6-3 and J usage is TRBJ2-1; 13 nucleotides agree with TRBD2. In germline, CDR1 is MNHEY, CDR2 SVGEGT. This CDR3 has 15 amino acids. With 5 bases clipped from V and 9 bases from J, the junction kept 7 bases outside the gene matches. The CDR3 loop is CASSMTSGGLGEQFF. CDR3 nucleotides: TGTGCCAGCAGTATGACTAGCGGGGGGTTGGGTGAGCAGTTCTTC.

The CDR3 protein is CASSLSILAGGRNEQFF. The CDR3 DNA sequence: TGCGCCAGCAGCTTGTCGATCCTAGCGGGGGGGCGGAATGAGCAGTTCTTC. The chain joins TRBV5-1 to TRBJ2-1, with TRBD2 identical over 12 bases. CDR1 and CDR2 from the germline V gene are SGHRS and YFSETQ. J lost 7 bases, V lost 1 base, and 9 bases had no gene match. This CDR3 contains 17 residues.

Only one count was recorded for this clone. The chain uses TRBV19 and TRBJ1-5; D gene unclear. Trimming removed 3 bases from V and 7 bases from J, with 10 bases in between. Germline CDR1 LNHDA, CDR2 SQIVND (reference sequence). The CDR3 is 13 residues long. CDR3 sequence reads: CASSISGRQPQHF. The CDR3 DNA reads as TGTGCCAGTAGTATCTCGGGGAGGCAGCCCCAGCATTTT.

The rearrangement uses TRBV7-8 and TRBJ1-5; D uncertain. CDR1 is SGHVS, CDR2 FQNEAQ, per germline. Trimming removed 0 bases at V and 3 bases at J, with 12 bases between. This CDR3 has 16 amino acids. For the CDR3, the DNA is TGTGCCAGCAGCTTAGCGATAGACAAATTCAATCAGCCCCAGCATTTT. Its protein product is CASSLAIDKFNQPQHF.

The J gene is TRBJ2-7, the V gene TRBV7-8; maybe TRBD1 (6 bases). Germline V lookup: CDR1 SGHVS, CDR2 FQNEAQ. V shed 1 base and J shed 0 bases, with 10 bases lying between them. This CDR3 has 15 amino acids. CDR3 sequence: CASSLVGQSSYEQYF. CDR3 DNA: TGTGCCAGCAGCTTAGTAGGACAGAGCTCCTACGAGCAGTACTTC.

The chain uses TRBV28 and TRBJ2-1; D is perhaps TRBD2 (6 bases). From germline, CDR1 is MDHEN and CDR2 SYDVKM. V lost 8 bases, J lost 8 bases, and 10 bases lay in between. The CDR3 is made up of 11 amino acids. The CDR3 is CASAAGHEQFF. The CDR3 DNA reads TGTGCCAGCGCAGCGGGCCATGAGCAGTTCTTC.

This chain joins TRBV6-2 or TRBV6-3 and TRBJ1-1; no clear D gene. This CDR3 contains 15 residues. The V end lost 1 base, the J end lost 1 base, and 10 bases lay between the germline ends. CDR1 is MNHEY and CDR2 is SVGEGT in the germline V gene. The CDR3: CASSYWPGPNTEAFF. Written as DNA, the CDR3 is TGTGCCAGCAGTTACTGGCCAGGTCCGAACACTGAAGCTTTCTTT.

V gene TRBV27 combines with J gene TRBJ1-1; 8 nucleotides align to TRBD1. The germline V gene has CDR1 MNHEY and CDR2 SMNVEV (reference sequence). The length of the CDR3 is 14 residues. J gave up 4 bases and V 6 bases, and 7 bases lay outside the gene matches. CDR3 region: CASRIGQGGTEAFF. As DNA, the CDR3 is TGTGCCAGCAGGATAGGACAGGGCGGCACTGAAGCTTTCTTT.

This chain connects TRBV6-4 to TRBJ2-1, with 9 nucleotides matching TRBD1. The CDR3 spans 15 residues. J lost 3 bases, V lost 5 bases, and 5 bases had no gene match. Germline-derived CDR1 and CDR2 are MRHNA and SNTAGT. The CDR3 region is CASSPGQGYYNEQFF. The CDR3 region has the DNA TGTGCCAGCAGTCCGGGACAGGGCTACTACAATGAGCAGTTCTTC.